These 5 T cell receptor beta chains came from one sample sequenced in a study of siplizumab effects on memory and regulatory T cells. The antigens for these receptors are not known. Clones were sequenced by immunoSEQ multiplex PCR, and TCRdb holds only the in-frame ones, with some missing. Of approximately 9,600 clones detected, around 40% appear once; the ten largest clones hold roughly 10%. Mixed lymphocyte reaction cells were cocultured at 37°C for about 6 days. The specimen sequenced was CFSE-low (dividing) CD8+ T cells sorted from an allogeneic mixed lymphocyte reaction. These TCRs come from a human donor in good health; the cells came from an allogeneic mixed lymphocyte reaction.

Within the sample, this clone is medium-sized. This chain uses TRBV27 with TRBJ1-2, with 9 bases fitting TRBD1. There are 14 residues in the CDR3. V dropped 0 bases and J dropped 8; count of bases not matched to a gene: 4. CDR1 is MNHEY and CDR2 is SMNVEV in the germline V gene (reference sequence). This CDR3 is CASSLSGTGQGYTF. The CDR3 DNA is TGTGCCAGCAGTTTATCCGGGACAGGGCAGGGCTACACCTTC.

V and J are TRBV27 and TRBJ1-1; D call uncertain. V lost 0 bases and J lost 4, with 6 bases in between. The CDR3 runs 13 residues. Germline V gene data show CDR1 as MNHEY and CDR2 as SMNVEV (reference sequence). As DNA, the CDR3 is TGTGCCAGCAGTTTATCAGCGAGCACTGAAGCTTTCTTT. It translates to CASSLSASTEAFF.

This chain joins TRBV10-3 and TRBJ2-5, with TRBD2 as a possible D gene (6 bases). The CDR3 extends over 15 amino acids. V dropped 0 bases and J dropped 5 bases, with 13 bases sitting between them. Germline-derived CDR1 and CDR2 are ENHRY and SYGVKD. The CDR3 bases are TGTGCCATCAGTGAGTCCACAGCTCGGGGGGAGACCCAGTACTTC. The encoded protein is CAISESTARGETQYF.

This clone was seen at least ten times. This sequence joins TRBV19 and TRBJ2-1; 7 bases match TRBD1. Germline V gives CDR1 LNHDA, CDR2 SQIVND (reference sequence). The J segment lost 4 bases and the V segment lost 5 bases, leaving 5 bases of the junction unmatched. This CDR3 has 14 residues. DNA of the CDR3: TGTGCCAGTAGTCTCCAGGGGGAGTACAATGAGCAGTTCTTC. Its protein product is CASSLQGEYNEQFF. Full variable domain (remainder filled in from reference TRBV19 and TRBJ2-1): DGGITQSPKYLFRKEGQNVTLSCEQNLNHDAMYWYRQDPGQGLRLIYYSQIVNDFQKGDIAEGYSVSREKKESFPLTVTSAQKNPTAFYLCASSLQGEYNEQFFGPGTRLTVL.

The V gene is TRBV4-1, the J gene TRBJ1-1, with a tentative D call TRBD1 (5 bases). This CDR3 has 14 amino acids. CDR1 MGHRA and CDR2 YSYEKL come from the germline V gene. Trimming stripped 1 base from V and 7 bases from J, with 13 bases between. In DNA form, the CDR3 reads TGCGCCAGCAGCCAAGCCCAGGGTATTGATGAAGCTTTCTTT. Translating gives CASSQAQGIDEAFF.